This T cell receptor beta chain comes out of a study of vaccination effects on CD4 cells after COVID-19 (dated by TCRdb to 2022 to 2024). Some background on the complete study: Participants received two doses of either the BNT162b2 or the mRNA-1273 mRNA SARS-CoV-2 vaccine. A total of 9 to 11 COVID-19 convalescent patients and a handful of SARS-CoV-2-naive healthy vaccine recipients were included in the full study. Cultures from other donors in the study were sequenced using the Oncomine TCR Beta short-read assay on an Illumina iSeq 100. The study compared SARS-CoV-2 spike-specific CD4+ TCR repertoires before and after mRNA vaccination in COVID-19 convalescent patients and infection-naive vaccine recipients. Study-level results and caveats: Marked clonal contraction was observed in both infection-induced and vaccine-induced clones at late post-vaccination timepoints, consistent with waning T cell responses. The study was limited by a small number of convalescent patients, and early post-infection timepoints were lacking. In healthy vaccine recipients, vaccine-induced clones were almost all SARS-CoV-2 mono-reactive, with only 1 of 255 being cross-reactive with common cold coronaviruses.

The sample holds one count of this clone. Its specific antigen is unknown. The input lacks base qualities; no much larger clone sits a single base away. The library was prepared using the immunoSEQ multiplex PCR assay. DNA from the CD4+ T cells that had been cultured and isolated underwent TCR beta CDR3 sequencing. The study's own analysis went as follows. Non-productive TCR sequences were removed and reads were trimmed to the CDR3 region, keeping CDR3s of at least 7 amino acids. The MANAFEST web app was used to identify antigen-specific clonotypes by comparing expansion in peptide wells with expansion in reference cultures. To be called positive, a clone needed expansion at FDR<0.05 compared with the reference and with all other wells, an odds ratio greater than 5, and a frequency greater than 0.1% in two replicate wells. Cross-reactive clonotypes were defined as significantly expanded in SARS-CoV-2 spike wells and in at least one common cold coronavirus spike condition. Levenshtein distance calculated with the stringdist R package was used to assess CDR3 similarity, and unrooted trees were constructed with ape in R 3.6.1. Sourced from immuneACCESS, this table was stored by TCRdb with only in-frame sequences that have V and J called. A share of the clones is absent; for the studies checked, an unresolved V gene accounts for under half, and the remainder has no known explanation. That table is the source of V, J and clone size, and D and trimming were worked out from the DNA. The sample records tens of thousands of clones, approximately 79% of which are singletons. Roughly a tenth of the sample goes to the ten largest clones.

Including the terminal cysteine and phenylalanine, the CDR3 comprises 16 residues. The retained sequence is limited to the CDR3, 48 bases, with the frame set at the first base. From the germline V gene, CDR1 is SGHRS and CDR2 is YFSETQ. V and J are trimmed by 1 base and 2 bases, and the gene matches miss 7 bases of the junction. In the ViraFEST assay, PBMC were stimulated with viral peptide pools, and antigen-specific CD4+ T cell clonotypes were then identified by expansion using TCR sequencing. After 10 to 11 days of culture, CD4+ T cells were isolated with the EasySep CD4+ T cell isolation kit. The absence of prior SARS-CoV-2 infection in healthy vaccine recipients was confirmed by negative nucleocapsid antibodies before and after vaccination. Each well held some 1.9 million PBMC cultured in IMDM containing approximately 5.2% human AB serum, 8 to 10 IU/ml IL-2 and gentamicin, along with about 9.3 ug/ml peptides. On days 3 and 7, half of the culture medium was replaced with fresh IL-2-containing medium. Unless otherwise noted, each peptide stimulation condition was cultured in triplicate wells. PBMC were separated from whole blood using Ficoll-Paque Plus gradient centrifugation and were then either cryopreserved at -140C or used fresh. The overlapping peptide pools covered the spike proteins of SARS-CoV-2 as well as those of the common cold coronaviruses HCoV-NL63, HCoV-OC43 and HCoV-229E. The QIAamp micro DNA kit was used to extract genomic DNA from the cultured CD4+ T cells.

The sample was CD4+ T cells from PBMCs cultured with HCoV-NL63 spike peptides, taken before COVID-19 vaccination. The sample's cell subset or site, from its label and the paper: HCoV-NL63 spike overlapping peptide pool stimulation. The source is a human donor who received a COVID-19 vaccine. The rearrangement joined TRBV5-1 to TRBJ2-5, with 8 bases in between that match TRBD2. At the DNA level, the sequence is TGCGCCAGCAGCTTGTATGCGGGAGGATCTCAAGAGACCCAGTACTTC. Its protein product is CASSLYAGGSQETQYF. Reference TRBV5-1 and TRBJ2-5 genes cover what lies past the CDR3, so the full variable domain is KAGVTQTPRYLIKTRGQQVTLSCSPISGHRSVSWYQQTPGQGLQFLFEYFSETQRNKGNFPGRFSGRQFSNSRSEMNVSTLELGDSALYLCASSLYAGGSQETQYFGPGTRLLVL.